This entry concerns a single T cell receptor (beta chain). The length of the CDR3 is 12 residues. V shed 4 bases, J shed 10 bases, and the junction held 6 bases outside the gene matches. Germline loops: CDR1 KGHSH, CDR2 LQKENI. The data stem from a study of CD8 T cells in Susac syndrome. Random hexamers were used to reverse transcribe an amount of about 0.5 to 1 ug RNA. MiXCR, applied by TCRdb to the immunoSEQ multiplex PCR reads, yields one record per CDR3 protein. Counted here are 170,000 or so distinct CDR3 sequences, roughly 95% occurring once; the ten biggest clones make up roughly 0.16%. Negative isolation was applied to CD8+ and CD4+ T cells, and FACS enrichment was applied to TEMRA cells.

Sequencing used CD8+ T cells from PBMCs. The receptor was isolated from a human donor with multiple sclerosis. The rearrangement links TRBV18 to TRBJ1-1; 7 bases are a match to TRBD1. DNA for the CDR3: TGTGCCAGCTCACGCTGGACAGGCCGAGCTTTCTTT. Translating it yields CASSRWTGRAFF.